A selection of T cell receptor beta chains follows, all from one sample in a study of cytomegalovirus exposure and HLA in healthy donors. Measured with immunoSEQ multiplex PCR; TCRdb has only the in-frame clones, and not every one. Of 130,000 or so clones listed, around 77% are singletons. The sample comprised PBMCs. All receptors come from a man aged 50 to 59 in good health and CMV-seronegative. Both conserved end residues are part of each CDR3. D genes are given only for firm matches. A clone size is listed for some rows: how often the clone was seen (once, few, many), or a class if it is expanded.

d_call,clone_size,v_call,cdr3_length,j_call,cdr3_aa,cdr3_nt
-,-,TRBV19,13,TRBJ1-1,CASSIRVEGEAFF,TGTGCCAGTAGTATCAGGGTGGAGGGTGAAGCTTTCTTT
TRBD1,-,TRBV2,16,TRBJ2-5,CASSELVDRVGETQYF,TGTGCCAGCAGTGAATTGGTGGACAGGGTAGGAGAGACCCAGTACTTC
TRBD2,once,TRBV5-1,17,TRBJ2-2,CASRFGLAGENTGELFF,TGCGCCAGCAGGTTTGGACTAGCGGGGGAGAACACCGGGGAGCTGTTTTTT
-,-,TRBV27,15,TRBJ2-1,CASSYRGLYYNEQFF,TGTGCCAGCAGTTATAGGGGACTGTATTACAATGAGCAGTTCTTC
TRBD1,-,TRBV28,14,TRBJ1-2,CASSLSGQGQGYTF,TGTGCCAGCAGTTTATCGGGACAGGGGCAGGGCTACACCTTC
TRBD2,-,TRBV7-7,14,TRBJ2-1,CASSLDASGNEQFF,TGTGCTAGCAGCTTAGACGCTAGCGGGAATGAGCAGTTCTTC
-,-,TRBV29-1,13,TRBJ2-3,CSVVQDGTDTQYF,TGCAGCGTTGTACAGGACGGCACAGATACGCAGTATTTT
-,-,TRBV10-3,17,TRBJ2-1,CAIASTGVGTSGDEQFF,TGTGCCATCGCAAGTACTGGGGTCGGCACTTCAGGGGATGAGCAGTTCTTC
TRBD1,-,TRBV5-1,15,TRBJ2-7,CASSLPGQFPYEQYF,TGCGCCAGCAGCTTGCCGGGACAGTTCCCTTACGAGCAGTACTTC
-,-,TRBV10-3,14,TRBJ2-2,CAISGYDTTGELFF,TGTGCCATCAGTGGTTACGACACCACCGGGGAGCTGTTTTTT
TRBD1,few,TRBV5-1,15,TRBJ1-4,CASSIGQGAREKLFF,TGCGCCAGCAGCATTGGACAGGGGGCGAGAGAAAAACTGTTTTTT
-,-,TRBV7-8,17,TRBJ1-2,CASSPRGTRPVNYGYTF,TGTGCCAGCAGCCCGCGGGGGACACGACCAGTTAACTATGGCTACACCTTC
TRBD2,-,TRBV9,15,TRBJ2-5,CASSAGLAGKETQYF,TGTGCCAGCAGCGCGGGACTAGCGGGAAAAGAGACCCAGTACTTC
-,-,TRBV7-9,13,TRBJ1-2,CSSSLATNYGYTF,TGTTCCAGCAGCTTAGCCACAAACTATGGCTACACCTTC